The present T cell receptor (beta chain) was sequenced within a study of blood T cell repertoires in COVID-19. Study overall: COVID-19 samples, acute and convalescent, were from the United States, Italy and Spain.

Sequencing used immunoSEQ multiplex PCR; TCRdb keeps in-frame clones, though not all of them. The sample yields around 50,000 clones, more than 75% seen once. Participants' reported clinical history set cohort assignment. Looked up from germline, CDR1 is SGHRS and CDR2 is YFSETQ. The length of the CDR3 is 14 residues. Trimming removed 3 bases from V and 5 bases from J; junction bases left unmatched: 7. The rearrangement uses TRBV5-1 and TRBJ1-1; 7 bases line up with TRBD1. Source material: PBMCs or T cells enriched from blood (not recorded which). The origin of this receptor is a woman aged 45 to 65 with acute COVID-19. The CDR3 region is CASSSSGGWTEAFF. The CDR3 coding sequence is TGCGCCAGCAGCTCGTCAGGGGGTTGGACTGAAGCTTTCTTT.